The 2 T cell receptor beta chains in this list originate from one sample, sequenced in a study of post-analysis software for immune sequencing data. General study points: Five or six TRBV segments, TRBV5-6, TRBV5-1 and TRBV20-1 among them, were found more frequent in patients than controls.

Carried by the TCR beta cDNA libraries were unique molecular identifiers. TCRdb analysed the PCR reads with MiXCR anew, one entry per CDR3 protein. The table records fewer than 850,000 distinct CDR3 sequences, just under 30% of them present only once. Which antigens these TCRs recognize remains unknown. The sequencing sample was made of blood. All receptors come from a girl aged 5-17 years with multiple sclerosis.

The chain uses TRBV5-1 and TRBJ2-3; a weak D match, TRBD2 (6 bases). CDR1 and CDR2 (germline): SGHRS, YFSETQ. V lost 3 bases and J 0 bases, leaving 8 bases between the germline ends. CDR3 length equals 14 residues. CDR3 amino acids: CASSWDSSTDTQYF. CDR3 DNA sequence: TGCGCCAGCAGCTGGGACTCTAGCACAGATACGCAGTATTTT.

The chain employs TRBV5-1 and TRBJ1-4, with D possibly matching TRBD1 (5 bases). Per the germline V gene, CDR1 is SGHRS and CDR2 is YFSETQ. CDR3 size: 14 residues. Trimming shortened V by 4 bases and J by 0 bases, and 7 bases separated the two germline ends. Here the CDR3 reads CASSPGSTNEKLFF. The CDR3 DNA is TGCGCCAGCAGCCCAGGGTCAACTAATGAAAAACTGTTTTTT. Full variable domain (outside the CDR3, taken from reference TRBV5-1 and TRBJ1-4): KAGVTQTPRYLIKTRGQQVTLSCSPISGHRSVSWYQQTPGQGLQFLFEYFSETQRNKGNFPGRFSGRQFSNSRSEMNVSTLELGDSALYLCASSPGSTNEKLFFGSGTQLSVL.